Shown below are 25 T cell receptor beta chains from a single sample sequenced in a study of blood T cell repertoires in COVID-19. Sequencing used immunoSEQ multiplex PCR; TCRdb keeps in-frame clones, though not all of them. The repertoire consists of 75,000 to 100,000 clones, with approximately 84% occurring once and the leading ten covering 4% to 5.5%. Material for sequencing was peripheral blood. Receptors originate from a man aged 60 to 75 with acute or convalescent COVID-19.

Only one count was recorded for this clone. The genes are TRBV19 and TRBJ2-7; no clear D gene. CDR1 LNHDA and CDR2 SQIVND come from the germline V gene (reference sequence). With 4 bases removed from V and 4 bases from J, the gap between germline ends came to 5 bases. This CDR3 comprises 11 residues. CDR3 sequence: CASSTPYEQYF. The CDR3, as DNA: TGTGCCAGTAGTACCCCGTACGAGCAGTACTTC.

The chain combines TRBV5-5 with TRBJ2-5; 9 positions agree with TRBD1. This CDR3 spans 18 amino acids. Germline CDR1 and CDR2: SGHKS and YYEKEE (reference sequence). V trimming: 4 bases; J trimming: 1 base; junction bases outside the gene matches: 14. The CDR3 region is CASSLHGTGINPQETQYF. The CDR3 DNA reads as TGTGCCAGCAGCCTACATGGGACAGGGATAAATCCCCAAGAGACCCAGTACTTC. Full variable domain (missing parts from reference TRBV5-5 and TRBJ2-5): DAGVTQSPTHLIKTRGQQVTLRCSPISGHKSVSWYQQVLGQGPQFIFQYYEKEERGRGNFPDRFSARQFPNYSSELNVNALLLGDSALYLCASSLHGTGINPQETQYFGPGTRLLVL.

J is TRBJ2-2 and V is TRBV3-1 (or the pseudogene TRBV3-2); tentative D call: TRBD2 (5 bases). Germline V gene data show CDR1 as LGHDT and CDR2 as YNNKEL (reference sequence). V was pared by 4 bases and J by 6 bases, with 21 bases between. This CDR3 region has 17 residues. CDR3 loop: CASSRTTGGSGAGELFF. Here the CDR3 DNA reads TGTGCCAGCAGCCGGACCACCGGCGGTTCCGGGGCCGGGGAGCTGTTTTTT.

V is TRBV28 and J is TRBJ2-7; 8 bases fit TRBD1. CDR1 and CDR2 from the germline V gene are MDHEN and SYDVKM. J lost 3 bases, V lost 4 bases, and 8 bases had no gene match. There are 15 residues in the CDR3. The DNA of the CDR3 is TGTGCCAGCAGTTCCCAAGGACAGGGTAACTACGAGCAGTACTTC. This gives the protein CASSSQGQGNYEQYF.

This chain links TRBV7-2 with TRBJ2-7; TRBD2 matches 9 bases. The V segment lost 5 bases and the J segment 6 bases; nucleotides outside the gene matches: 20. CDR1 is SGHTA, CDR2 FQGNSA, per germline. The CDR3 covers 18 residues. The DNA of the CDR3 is TGTGCCAGCAGCACACGAGGGCCCCTAGCGGGAAATACGGCCGAGCAGTACTTC. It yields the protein CASSTRGPLAGNTAEQYF.

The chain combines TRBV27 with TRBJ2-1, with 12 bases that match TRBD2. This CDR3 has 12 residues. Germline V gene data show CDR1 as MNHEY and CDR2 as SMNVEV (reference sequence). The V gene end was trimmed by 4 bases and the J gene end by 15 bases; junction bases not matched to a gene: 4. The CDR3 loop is CASSSTTSGRFF. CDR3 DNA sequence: TGTGCCAGCAGTTCTACGACTAGCGGGAGGTTCTTC.

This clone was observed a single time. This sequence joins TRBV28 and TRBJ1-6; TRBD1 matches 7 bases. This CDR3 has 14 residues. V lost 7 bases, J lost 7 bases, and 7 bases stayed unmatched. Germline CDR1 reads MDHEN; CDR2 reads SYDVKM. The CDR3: CASTHGTANSPLHF. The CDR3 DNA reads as TGTGCCAGCACCCATGGGACAGCCAATTCACCCCTCCACTTT.

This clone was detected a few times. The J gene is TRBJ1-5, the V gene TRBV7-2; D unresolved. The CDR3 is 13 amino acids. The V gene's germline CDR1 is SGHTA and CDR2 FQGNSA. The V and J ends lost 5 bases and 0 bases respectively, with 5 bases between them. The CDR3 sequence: CASSTSSNQPQHF. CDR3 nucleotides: TGTGCCAGCAGCACGAGTAGCAATCAGCCCCAGCATTTT. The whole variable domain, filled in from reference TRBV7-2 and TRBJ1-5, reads GAGVSQSPSNKVTEKGKDVELRCDPISGHTALYWYRQSLGQGLEFLIYFQGNSAPDKSGLPSDRFSAERTGGSVSTLTIQRTQQEDSAVYLCASSTSSNQPQHFGDGTRLSIL.

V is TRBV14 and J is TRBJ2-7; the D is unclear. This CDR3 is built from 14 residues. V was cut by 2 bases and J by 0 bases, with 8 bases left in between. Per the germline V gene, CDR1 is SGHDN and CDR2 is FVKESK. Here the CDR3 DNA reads TGTGCCAGCAGCCAACTGACACTCTCCTACGAGCAGTACTTC. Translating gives CASSQLTLSYEQYF.

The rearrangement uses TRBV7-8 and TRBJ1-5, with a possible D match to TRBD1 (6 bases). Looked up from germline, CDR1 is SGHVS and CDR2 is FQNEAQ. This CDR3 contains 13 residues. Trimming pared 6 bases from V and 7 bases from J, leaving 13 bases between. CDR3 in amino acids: CASSQGPDQPQHF. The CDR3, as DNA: TGTGCCAGCAGTCAGGGGCCGGACCAGCCCCAGCATTTT.

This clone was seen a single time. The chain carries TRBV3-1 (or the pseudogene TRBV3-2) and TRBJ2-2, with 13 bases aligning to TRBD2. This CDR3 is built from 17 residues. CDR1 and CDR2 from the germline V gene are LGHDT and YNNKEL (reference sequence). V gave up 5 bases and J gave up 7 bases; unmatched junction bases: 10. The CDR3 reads CASSWRGLAGVGGELFF. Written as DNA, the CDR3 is TGTGCCAGCAGCTGGCGCGGACTAGCGGGAGTTGGCGGGGAGCTGTTTTTT.

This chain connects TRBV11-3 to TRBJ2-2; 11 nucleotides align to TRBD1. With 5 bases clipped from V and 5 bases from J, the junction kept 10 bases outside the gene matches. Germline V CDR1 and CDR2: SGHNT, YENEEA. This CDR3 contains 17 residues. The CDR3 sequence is CASSRTGGAGQTGELFF. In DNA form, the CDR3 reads TGTGCCAGCAGCCGGACAGGGGGCGCGGGTCAAACCGGGGAGCTGTTTTTT.

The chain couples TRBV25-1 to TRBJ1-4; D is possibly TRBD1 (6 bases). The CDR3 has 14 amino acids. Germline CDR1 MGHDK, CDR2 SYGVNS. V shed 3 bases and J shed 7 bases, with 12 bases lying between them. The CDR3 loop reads CASSDTGRGEKLFF. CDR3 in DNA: TGTGCCAGCAGTGATACAGGGAGGGGTGAAAAACTGTTTTTT.

Here the CDR3 DNA reads TGTGCCAGCAGCCCCTCGAGCGGGGGCACAGATACGCAGTATTTT. Residues: CASSPSSGGTDTQYF. V usage is TRBV13 and J usage is TRBJ2-3, with 7 positions matching TRBD2. Trimming cost V 5 bases and J 1 base; bases outside gene matches: 6. The CDR3 sequence is 15 residues long. Germline V lookup: CDR1 PRHDT, CDR2 FYEKMQ (reference sequence). Together with reference TRBV13 and TRBJ2-3, the CDR3 gives the full variable domain: AAGVIQSPRHLIKEKRETATLKCYPIPRHDTVYWYQQGPGQDPQFLISFYEKMQSDKGSIPDRFSAQQFSDYHSELNMSSLELGDSALYFCASSPSSGGTDTQYFGPGTRLTVL.

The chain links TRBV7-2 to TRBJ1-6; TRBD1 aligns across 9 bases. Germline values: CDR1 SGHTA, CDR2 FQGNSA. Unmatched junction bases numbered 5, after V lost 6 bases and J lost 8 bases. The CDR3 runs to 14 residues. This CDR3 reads CASRRTGVDSPLHF. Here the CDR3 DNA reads TGTGCCAGCAGGAGGACAGGGGTTGATTCACCCCTCCACTTT.

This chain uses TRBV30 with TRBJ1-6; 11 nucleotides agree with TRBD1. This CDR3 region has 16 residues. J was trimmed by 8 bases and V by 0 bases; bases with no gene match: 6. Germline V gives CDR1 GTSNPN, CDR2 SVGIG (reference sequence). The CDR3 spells CAWSVDRGLGDSPLHF. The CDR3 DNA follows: TGTGCCTGGAGTGTGGACAGGGGGCTTGGCGATTCACCCCTCCACTTT.

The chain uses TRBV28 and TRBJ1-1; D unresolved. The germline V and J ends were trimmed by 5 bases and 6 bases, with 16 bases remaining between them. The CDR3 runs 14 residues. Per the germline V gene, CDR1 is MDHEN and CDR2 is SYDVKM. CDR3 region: CASSPPGYGPEAFF. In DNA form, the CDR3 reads TGTGCCAGCAGTCCCCCCGGGTACGGCCCTGAAGCTTTCTTT.

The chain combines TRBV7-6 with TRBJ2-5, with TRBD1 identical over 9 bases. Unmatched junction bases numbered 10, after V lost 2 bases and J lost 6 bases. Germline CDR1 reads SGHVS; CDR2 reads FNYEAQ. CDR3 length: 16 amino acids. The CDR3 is CASSLHPGQGGQTQYF. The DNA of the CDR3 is TGTGCCAGCAGCTTACACCCGGGACAGGGAGGACAGACCCAGTACTTC.

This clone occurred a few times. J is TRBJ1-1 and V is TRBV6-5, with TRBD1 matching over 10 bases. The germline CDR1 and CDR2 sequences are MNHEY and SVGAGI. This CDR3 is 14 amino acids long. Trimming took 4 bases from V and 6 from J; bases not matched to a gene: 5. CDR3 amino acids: CASSWDRGSSEAFF. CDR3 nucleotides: TGTGCCAGCAGTTGGGACAGGGGAAGTTCTGAAGCTTTCTTT.

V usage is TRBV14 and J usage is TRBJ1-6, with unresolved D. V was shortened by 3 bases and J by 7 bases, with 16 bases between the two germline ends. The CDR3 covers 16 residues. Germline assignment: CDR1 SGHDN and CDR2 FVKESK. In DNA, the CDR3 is TGTGCCAGCAGCCAGTCTACCGGAGCCGGGAATTCACCCCTCCACTTT. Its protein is CASSQSTGAGNSPLHF.

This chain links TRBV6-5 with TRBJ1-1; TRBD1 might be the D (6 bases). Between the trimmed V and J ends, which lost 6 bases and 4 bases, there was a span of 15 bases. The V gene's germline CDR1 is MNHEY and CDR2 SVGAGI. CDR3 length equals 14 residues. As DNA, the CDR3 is TGTGCCAGCAGGTCATATAGGGGGATCACTGAAGCTTTCTTT. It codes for CASRSYRGITEAFF.

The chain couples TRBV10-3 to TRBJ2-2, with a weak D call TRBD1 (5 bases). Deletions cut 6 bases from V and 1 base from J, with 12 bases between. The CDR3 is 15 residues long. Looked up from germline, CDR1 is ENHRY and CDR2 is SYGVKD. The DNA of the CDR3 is TGTGCCATCAGCCCCAACCAGGGGAACACCGGGGAGCTGTTTTTT. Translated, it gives CAISPNQGNTGELFF.

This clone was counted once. The CDR3 DNA reads TGTGCCAGCAGTAGCCGACTAGCGGGGACTAGCACAGATACGCAGTATTTT. Its translation: CASSSRLAGTSTDTQYF. J is TRBJ2-3 and V is TRBV2; the match to TRBD2 covers 11 bases. V shed 5 bases, J shed 0 bases, and the junction held 7 bases outside the gene matches. Germline V lookup: CDR1 SNHLY, CDR2 FYNNEI. This CDR3 contains 17 residues.

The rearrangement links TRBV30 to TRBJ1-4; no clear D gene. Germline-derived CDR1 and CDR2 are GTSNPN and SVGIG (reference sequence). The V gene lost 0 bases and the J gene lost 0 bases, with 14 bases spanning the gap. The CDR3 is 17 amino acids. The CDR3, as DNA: TGTGCCTGGAGTGTACGCCGTAGCAGCGCAACTAATGAAAAACTGTTTTTT. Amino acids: CAWSVRRSSATNEKLFF.

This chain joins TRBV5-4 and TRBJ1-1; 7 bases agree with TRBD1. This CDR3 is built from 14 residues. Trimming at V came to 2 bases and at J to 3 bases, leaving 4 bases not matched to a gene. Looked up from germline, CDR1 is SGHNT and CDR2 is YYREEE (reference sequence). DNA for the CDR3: TGTGCCAGCAGCTTTTGGACAGGAGACACTGAAGCTTTCTTT. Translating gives CASSFWTGDTEAFF.